These 5 T cell receptor beta chains were sequenced from one sample in a study of CD8 T cells in Susac syndrome. RNA was extracted with the RNeasy kit, and a quantity of roughly 0.5 to 1 ug was reverse transcribed using random hexamers. TCRdb reprocessed the immunoSEQ multiplex PCR reads via MiXCR and lists one record per CDR3 protein. The table records roughly 150,000 distinct CDR3 sequences, 85% to 95% of them present only once. Sequenced: CD4+ T cells from PBMCs. Receptors were obtained from a human donor with Susac syndrome.

The chain employs TRBV29-1 and TRBJ1-2, with D possibly being TRBD1 (6 bases). Germline loops: CDR1 SQVTM, CDR2 ANQGSEA. The V and J ends lost 7 bases and 4 bases respectively, with 13 bases between them. The CDR3 consists of 12 residues. CDR3 in amino acids: CSGYTGAYGYTF. In DNA, the CDR3 is TGCAGCGGGTATACGGGGGCCTATGGCTACACCTTC.

The J gene is TRBJ2-5, the V gene TRBV7-9, with D possibly being TRBD1 (6 bases). CDR1 and CDR2 (germline): SEHNR, FQNEAQ (reference sequence). This CDR3 has 14 residues. Trimming pared 3 bases from V and 3 bases from J, leaving 11 bases between. CDR3 DNA sequence: TGTGCCAGCAGCTTCACAGGGAGTGAAGAGACCCAGTACTTC. The encoded protein is CASSFTGSEETQYF.

The chain joins TRBV11-2 to TRBJ1-6; 8 positions agree with TRBD1. Germline V gene lookup returns CDR1 SGHAT and CDR2 FQNNGV. Trimming cost V 5 bases and J 10 bases; bases outside gene matches: 7. The CDR3 has 14 amino acids. The CDR3 is CASSHGQGGSPLHF. DNA for the CDR3: TGTGCCAGCAGCCACGGACAGGGTGGATCACCCCTCCACTTT.

The chain joins TRBV12-3 or TRBV12-4 to TRBJ2-7; a possible D gene is TRBD2 (5 bases). Trimming removed 6 bases at V and 4 bases at J, with 16 bases between. The CDR3 covers 14 residues. The CDR3 nucleotides are TGTGCCAGCAGACCCGGCGGGCAGGAGTACGAGCAGTACTTC. It translates to CASRPGGQEYEQYF.

The J gene is TRBJ1-2, the V gene TRBV12-3 or TRBV12-4; D is ambiguous. V lost 3 bases and J lost 0, with 17 bases in between. The CDR3 runs 17 residues. The CDR3 here is CASSFWGPALANYGYTF. DNA of the CDR3: TGTGCCAGCAGTTTCTGGGGTCCCGCACTAGCTAACTATGGCTACACCTTC.